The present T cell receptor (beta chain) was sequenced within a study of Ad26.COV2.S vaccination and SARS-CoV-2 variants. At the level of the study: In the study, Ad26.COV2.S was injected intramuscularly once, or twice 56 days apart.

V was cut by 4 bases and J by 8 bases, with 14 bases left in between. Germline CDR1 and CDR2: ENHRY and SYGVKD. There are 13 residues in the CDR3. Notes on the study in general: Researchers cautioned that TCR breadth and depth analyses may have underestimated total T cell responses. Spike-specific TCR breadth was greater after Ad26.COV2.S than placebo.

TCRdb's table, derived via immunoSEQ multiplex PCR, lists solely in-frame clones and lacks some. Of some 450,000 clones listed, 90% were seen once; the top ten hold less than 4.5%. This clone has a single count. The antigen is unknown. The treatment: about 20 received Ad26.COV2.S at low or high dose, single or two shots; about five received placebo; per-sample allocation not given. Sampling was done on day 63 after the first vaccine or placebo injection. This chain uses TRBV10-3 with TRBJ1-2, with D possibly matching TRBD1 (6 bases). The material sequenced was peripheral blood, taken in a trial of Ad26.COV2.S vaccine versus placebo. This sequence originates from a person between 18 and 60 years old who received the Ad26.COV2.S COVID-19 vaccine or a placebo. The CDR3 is CAISVAGVGGYTF. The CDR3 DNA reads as TGTGCCATCAGTGTCGCAGGGGTCGGCGGCTACACCTTC.